This T cell receptor beta chain was profiled in a study of CD8+ T cells in alopecia areata. Overall study results and limits: Clarity of TCR sharing across patients fell short of that in mice, possibly HLA-related.

Comment on this clone: Its specificity is not known.

From germline, CDR1 is ENHRY and CDR2 SYGVKD. V lost 6 bases and J lost 1, with 14 bases in between. The CDR3 is 15 residues long. After isolation, RNA underwent reverse transcription to generate cDNA as the sequencing template. Assay: immunoSEQ multiplex PCR; the TCRdb copy retains only in-frame clones and omits some. The sample contains 170,000 or so clones, roughly 60% of which appear only once. This chain uses TRBV10-3 with TRBJ2-3; D possibly corresponds to TRBD2 (5 bases). Sequencing was performed on CD4+ T cells sorted from blood, taken at week 0. The receptor's source is a human donor with alopecia areata. CDR3 coding DNA: TGTGCCATCAGGCCCGATGCGAGGGGCACAGATACGCAGTATTTT. This codes for CAIRPDARGTDTQYF.